This T cell receptor (beta chain) derives from a study of T cell clonality in common variable immunodeficiency. Regarding the study as a whole: TCRbeta clonality was increased in CVID versus healthy controls.

This clone was seen many times. What it recognizes is unknown. The CDR3 extends 3 residues past the end of the read, so its final part is completed from the germline J gene. Patients and controls were mostly of Caucasian heritage. The table came from immunoSEQ multiplex PCR; TCRdb's copy has only in-frame clones and leaves some out. This sample has approximately 81,000 clones, each found more than once. The CDR3 is 15 amino acids. V dropped 5 bases and J dropped 0; count of bases not matched to a gene: 4. In germline, CDR1 is SGHTA, CDR2 FQGTGA. Sequenced sample: peripheral blood mononuclear cells. The clonotype originates from a person between 18 and 75 years old in good health. The genes are TRBV7-3 and TRBJ1-1; the match to TRBD1 covers 9 bases. CDR3 in amino acids: CASSPGTGMNTEAFF. Incomplete CDR3 DNA: TGTGCCAGCAGCCCGGGGACAGGGATGAACACTGAA. The full variable domain, its missing parts supplied by reference TRBV7-3 and TRBJ1-1, is GAGVSQTPSNKVTEKGKYVELRCDPISGHTALYWYRQSLGQGPEFLIYFQGTGAADDSGLPNDRFFAVRPEGSVSTLKIQRTERGDSAVYLCASSPGTGMNTEAFFGQGTRLTVV.